The present TCR beta chain was sequenced within a study of technical replicates of blood from a handful of donors. Method: immunoSEQ multiplex PCR; TCRdb's copy keeps in-frame clones and lacks some. The table includes 60,000 to 95,000 clones, about nine tenths detected once. The CDR3 totals 17 residues. Unmatched junction bases numbered 5, after V lost 1 base and J lost 0 bases. The germline CDR1 and CDR2 sequences are SGHVS and FQNEAQ. This receptor was obtained from a human donor in good health. Some clones in this sample may be carry-over from other donors' samples. The specimen was T cells isolated from PBMCs. The V call is TRBV7-8, the J call TRBJ2-3; TRBD2 matches 9 bases. In DNA, the CDR3 is TGTGCCAGCAGCTTAGGTCCTAGCGGGGATAGCACAGATACGCAGTATTTT. It encodes CASSLGPSGDSTDTQYF.